The TCR beta chain described here comes from a study of blood T cell repertoires in COVID-19. About the research overall: The United States, Italy and Spain provided the acute and convalescent COVID-19 samples. The analysed material was cDNA or gDNA that came from T cells, B-cell-depleted T cells, or PBMCs.

Germline V lookup: CDR1 GTSNPN, CDR2 SVGIG (reference sequence). The CDR3 is 12 residues long. With 2 bases removed from V and 4 bases from J, the gap between germline ends came to 8 bases. The data were produced by immunoSEQ multiplex PCR, yet TCRdb's version contains in-frame clones alone and is incomplete. The table has about 410,000 clones, roughly 91% seen once. The chain employs TRBV30 and TRBJ1-1; D is possibly TRBD1 (6 bases). The receptor was derived from a young man who had recovered from COVID-19. Specimen: PBMCs or T cells enriched from blood (not recorded which). DNA for the CDR3: TGTGCCTGGAGTCGGGACACCACTGAAGCTTTCTTT. Translating gives CAWSRDTTEAFF.